The 12 T cell receptor beta chains reported below all come from one sample, sequenced in a study of cytomegalovirus exposure and HLA in healthy donors. The PCR ran on 60 Vbeta and 13 Jbeta primers. Sequencing was performed with immunoSEQ multiplex PCR; in TCRdb, only in-frame clones are kept and a portion is missing. The data contain 150,000 to 200,000 clones, over 70% of them singletons. Sequenced input: PBMCs. The source of these receptors is a male donor in good health and CMV-seropositive.

A remark on this clone: The junction departs from germline at one end; a sequencing error may be responsible. The rearrangement joins TRBV20-1 to TRBJ1-2, with 9 positions matching TRBD1. CDR1 and CDR2 from the germline V gene are DFQATT and SNEGSKA (reference sequence). The CDR3 totals 8 residues. CDR3 loop: CSARQGVF. The CDR3 coding sequence is TGCAGTGCTCGACAGGGGGTTTTC.

The rearrangement joins TRBV4-1 to TRBJ1-1; D is ambiguous. The CDR3 consists of 13 residues. The V gene lost 4 bases and the J gene lost 6 bases, with 12 bases spanning the gap. Looked up from germline, CDR1 is MGHRA and CDR2 is YSYEKL. The CDR3: CASSLTQASEAFF. The CDR3 DNA reads as TGCGCCAGCAGCCTTACTCAGGCCTCTGAAGCTTTCTTT.

This sequence joins TRBV2 and TRBJ1-6; the match to TRBD1 covers 8 bases. The CDR3 consists of 14 residues. CDR1 SNHLY and CDR2 FYNNEI come from the germline V gene. The trim removed 5 bases at V and 7 bases at J, leaving 4 bases unmatched. The CDR3 protein is CASSPGGPNSPLHF. The CDR3 DNA reads TGTGCCAGCAGTCCAGGGGGCCCCAATTCACCCCTCCACTTT.

The rearrangement links TRBV5-4 to TRBJ1-2; the D gene is possibly TRBD1 (5 bases). The CDR3 is 17 amino acids. The germline gives CDR1 SGHNT, CDR2 YYREEE (reference sequence). V was cut by 2 bases and J by 1 base, with 18 bases left in between. Here the CDR3 reads CASSLGPGDRSNYGYTF. The CDR3 DNA is TGTGCCAGCAGCTTAGGGCCGGGGGATAGGAGTAACTATGGCTACACCTTC.

This clone was detected only a few times. This chain uses TRBV5-5 with TRBJ1-2; D may be TRBD1 (5 bases). With 0 bases removed from V and 4 bases from J, the gap between germline ends came to 13 bases. This CDR3 region has 15 residues. Germline assignment: CDR1 SGHKS and CDR2 YYEKEE (reference sequence). The CDR3 nucleotides read TGTGCCAGCAGCTTGGTGGGAGGGACCGCCTATGGCTACACCTTC. This encodes CASSLVGGTAYGYTF.

The table lists this clone with a few counts. The gene calls are TRBV20-1 and TRBJ1-4; possible D gene TRBD1, 5 bases. The CDR3 totals 11 residues. V shed 6 bases and J shed 10 bases, with 12 bases lying between them. The germline CDR1 and CDR2 sequences are DFQATT and SNEGSKA (reference sequence). The CDR3 DNA reads as TGCAGTGCCACAGTCGGGGGAAAACTGTTTTTT. This translates into CSATVGGKLFF.

This clone has only a few counts. The chain carries TRBV5-8 and TRBJ2-3; D possibly corresponds to TRBD2 (7 bases). V was clipped by 0 bases and J by 2 bases, with 10 bases between them. The CDR3 is 15 residues long. Germline CDR1 is SGHTS and CDR2 is YDEGEE. The CDR3 region has the DNA TGTGCCAGCAGCTTGGTGGGGGGGCACACAGATACGCAGTATTTT. This codes for CASSLVGGHTDTQYF.

V gene TRBV5-6 combines with J gene TRBJ1-1; 9 bases fit TRBD1. The CDR3 runs 12 residues. The trim removed 3 bases at V and 12 bases at J, leaving 6 bases unmatched. Per germline, CDR1 SGHDT and CDR2 YYEEEE. CDR3 sequence (DNA): TGTGCCAGCAGCTCGGGACAGGGAGGGCCTTTCTTT. Its translation: CASSSGQGGPFF.

This clone was seen more than once but under ten times. The chain has TRBV29-1 and TRBJ2-7; 7 bases match TRBD2. CDR1 SQVTM and CDR2 ANQGSEA come from the germline V gene. The CDR3 spans 14 residues. Germline trimming cut 3 bases from V and 3 bases from J; bases unmatched to any gene: 8. The CDR3 spells CSVDHNPGGYEQYF. The CDR3, as DNA: TGCAGCGTTGACCACAATCCGGGGGGCTACGAGCAGTACTTC.

This chain connects TRBV19 to TRBJ1-5; weak D call: TRBD1 (6 bases). CDR1 LNHDA and CDR2 SQIVND come from the germline V gene (reference sequence). V shed 4 bases and J shed 5 bases, with 21 bases lying between them. The CDR3 runs 17 residues. The CDR3 region is CASSNKLNTGIDQPQHF. CDR3 nucleotide sequence: TGTGCCAGTAGTAACAAATTAAATACAGGGATTGATCAGCCCCAGCATTTT.

The chain recombines TRBV18 with TRBJ1-1; possibly TRBD1 for D (5 bases). Trimming removed 4 bases at V and 6 bases at J, with 18 bases between. The CDR3 is made up of 15 amino acids. From germline, CDR1 is KGHSH and CDR2 LQKENI. The CDR3: CASSRTSRELAEAFF. The CDR3 nucleotides read TGTGCCAGCTCACGCACAAGCAGGGAACTCGCTGAAGCTTTCTTT.

This clone came up a few times. The V gene is TRBV6-1, the J gene TRBJ1-6; tentatively, D is TRBD1 (5 bases). V dropped 2 bases and J dropped 7 bases, with 12 bases sitting between them. This CDR3 spans 15 amino acids. CDR1 MNHNS and CDR2 SASEGT come from the germline V gene. CDR3 protein: CASSETQAGNSPLHF. DNA of the CDR3: TGTGCCAGCAGTGAAACACAGGCGGGGAATTCACCCCTCCACTTT.